Listed below are T cell receptor beta chains from one sample, sequenced in a study of cytomegalovirus exposure and HLA in healthy donors. Assay used: immunoSEQ multiplex PCR; TCRdb lists only in-frame clones, some missing. The sample lists approximately 140,000 clones; around 77% were seen once. Sequencing used PBMCs. The receptors shown here come from a woman aged 50 to 65 in good health and CMV-seronegative. The CDR3 runs from the conserved cysteine through the conserved F or W. A D gene is named only where the DNA matches it firmly. Clone size appears in some rows only: once, few, many, or a class for an expanded clone.

j_gene	abundance	v_gene	d_gene	CDR3aa	CDR3nt
TRBJ2-5	NA	TRBV6-4	NA	CASSVGRGQTQYF	TGTGCCAGCAGTGTGGGCAGGGGCCAGACCCAGTACTTC
TRBJ2-5	many	TRBV6-6	TRBD1	CASSGDRDRETQYF	TGTGCCAGCAGCGGGGACAGGGATAGGGAGACCCAGTACTTC
TRBJ2-1	NA	TRBV6-1	NA	CASSEMLWQFF	TGTGCCAGCAGTGAAATGTTATGGCAGTTCTTC
TRBJ2-7	NA	TRBV7-2	NA	CASSLVGREATTQYF	TGTGCCAGCAGCTTAGTAGGCAGGGAGGCTACGACGCAGTACTTC
TRBJ1-2	few	TRBV7-9	NA	CASSSSAGRRGVNGYTF	TGTGCCAGCAGCTCCTCCGCCGGGCGGCGGGGGGTGAATGGCTACACCTTC
TRBJ1-1	NA	TRBV5-1	NA	CASSLAAQGTEAFF	TGCGCCAGCAGCTTGGCGGCCCAGGGCACTGAAGCTTTCTTT
TRBJ2-6	NA	TRBV19	TRBD1	CATAQGATGANVLTF	TGTGCCACCGCCCAGGGGGCCACAGGGGCCAACGTCCTGACTTTC
TRBJ1-3	NA	TRBV13	NA	CASSTPGGQDLSGNTIYF	TGTGCCAGCAGCACCCCGGGGGGCCAGGACCTCTCTGGAAACACCATATATTTT
TRBJ2-7	NA	TRBV7-8	NA	CASSFQDYSYEQYF	TGTGCCAGCAGCTTCCAGGACTACTCCTACGAGCAGTACTTC
TRBJ1-2	NA	TRBV4-1	NA	CASSQVPSGSNYGYTF	TGCGCCAGCAGCCAAGTTCCCAGCGGTTCTAACTATGGCTACACCTTC
TRBJ1-2	NA	TRBV30	TRBD1	CAWSVLSGGTGYTF	TGTGCCTGGAGTGTATTGTCAGGGGGTACTGGCTACACCTTC
TRBJ2-3	NA	TRBV11-2	NA	CASSSGQSITDTQYF	TGTGCCAGCAGCTCAGGACAGAGTATCACAGATACGCAGTATTTT
TRBJ2-2	NA	TRBV18	TRBD2	CASSPLSGGNTGELFF	TGTGCCAGCTCACCACTAAGCGGGGGGAACACCGGGGAGCTGTTTTTT
TRBJ2-2	NA	TRBV5-1	TRBD2	CASSLAVSGGNTGELFF	TGCGCCAGCAGCTTGGCCGTTAGCGGGGGGAACACCGGGGAGCTGTTTTTT
TRBJ2-3	NA	TRBV2	TRBD2	CASSVFGGGVPDTQYF	TGTGCCAGCAGTGTTTTCGGCGGGGGAGTTCCAGATACGCAGTATTTT
TRBJ2-5	NA	TRBV18	TRBD2	CASSQRTSRGETQYF	TGTGCCAGCTCACAGAGGACTAGCCGGGGTGAGACCCAGTACTTC
TRBJ2-5	NA	TRBV29-1	TRBD2	CSVAPSGVAGEETQYF	TGCAGCGTTGCCCCGAGCGGGGTAGCGGGCGAAGAGACCCAGTACTTC
TRBJ2-5	NA	TRBV11-1	TRBD2	CASSGGGLGVGETQYF	TGTGCCAGCAGCGGGGGGGGACTAGGTGTAGGAGAGACCCAGTACTTC
TRBJ1-1	few	TRBV9	NA	CASSVGRGGRPDTEAFF	TGTGCCAGCAGCGTAGGTAGAGGGGGACGGCCGGACACTGAAGCTTTCTTT
TRBJ1-2	NA	TRBV10-3	NA	CAISESGEIYGYTF	TGTGCCATCAGTGAGTCCGGAGAAATCTATGGCTACACCTTC
TRBJ2-5	NA	TRBV4-2	NA	CASSQDGGGPREQYF	TGTGCCAGCAGCCAAGATGGGGGGGGCCCCCGGGAGCAGTACTTC
TRBJ1-4	few	TRBV19	NA	CASSIRGIGEKLFF	TGTGCCAGTAGTATTCGGGGAATAGGGGAAAAACTGTTTTTT
TRBJ1-1	NA	TRBV18	NA	CASSPVQEDAFF	TGTGCCAGCTCACCAGTCCAGGAGGACGCTTTCTTT
TRBJ1-2	NA	TRBV11-1	NA	CASSLGQELGGYTF	TGTGCCAGCAGCTTAGGACAGGAATTGGGTGGCTACACCTTC
TRBJ2-3	NA	TRBV6-1	NA	CASSEDREFPDTQYF	TGTGCCAGCAGTGAAGACAGGGAATTCCCAGATACGCAGTATTTT
TRBJ2-3	NA	TRBV6-4	TRBD2	CASSDTRDSSGGTDTQYF	TGTGCCAGCAGTGACACCAGGGACTCTAGCGGGGGGACAGATACGCAGTATTTT